This T cell receptor beta chain is from a study of T cell responses to AZD1222 COVID-19 vaccine. Across the study: Second doses were pooled across both intervals (about 4 or about 12 weeks).

Looked up from germline, CDR1 is MGHRA and CDR2 is YSYEKL. V was trimmed by 2 bases and J by 1 base, leaving 11 bases between them. There are 16 residues in the CDR3. TCRdb's table, derived via immunoSEQ multiplex PCR, lists solely in-frame clones and lacks some. The table shows around 160,000 clones, with almost 90% occurring only once. The TCR sequence derives from an adult in good health. The sample consisted of peripheral blood, taken on day 0 of AZD1222 vaccination. This chain connects TRBV4-1 to TRBJ2-2; TRBD1 might be the D (5 bases). The CDR3 region has the DNA TGCGCCAGCAGCCAAACCGGACACCTGAACACCGGGGAGCTGTTTTTT. Encoded protein: CASSQTGHLNTGELFF.